Below, one TCR beta chain is given with its context. These data come from a study of CDR3 diversity in severe acne. TCRdb itself ran the PCR reads through MiXCR, one entry per CDR3 protein. The sample holds 79,000 or so distinct CDR3 sequences, about 49% seen once. V lost 1 base to trimming and J lost 8 bases, with 24 bases between them. CDR1 and CDR2 from the germline V gene are SGHDT and YYEEEE. The CDR3 has 18 amino acids. Sequencing was done on a sample of blood. The clonotype comes from a male donor with severe acne vulgaris. This sequence joins TRBV5-6 and TRBJ1-4; no definite D call. Written as DNA, the CDR3 is TGTGCCAGCAGCTTGTTCGTTGTAAGCGTCGGGCCGGTCGAAAAACTGTTTTTT. It yields the protein CASSLFVVSVGPVEKLFF.